Below, one T cell receptor (beta chain) is given with its context. Its antigen is still unknown. At one boundary the junction diverges from the germline segment, which might be a read error. The data originate from a study of CD8+CD57+ T cells in acquired aplastic anemia. The study's findings and limits: The CD8+ Simpson's diversity of patients and controls was not significantly different.

Flow cytometry had shown expanded CD8+CD57+ cells in the patients chosen for sequencing. Patients, without exception, had severe acquired aplastic anemia. The CDR3 is 16 amino acids. The V gene's germline CDR1 is ENHRY and CDR2 SYGVKD. CDR3 and TCR beta VDJ profiling relied on a genomic DNA template. TCRdb reprocessed the reads via MiXCR and lists one record per CDR3 protein. Of around 430,000 distinct CDR3 sequences in the sample, roughly 34% were seen once. The V and J genes are TRBV10-3 and TRBJ1-6, with D unresolved. The TCR comes from a human donor with aplastic anemia. Material for sequencing was sorted CD4+, CD8+, or CD8+CD57+ T cells (not recorded which) from PBMCs. The CDR3 DNA reads TGTGCCAGCAGTCTTCTCGGCCGAGCGCTTAATTCACCCCTCCACTTT. Translating gives CASSLLGRALNSPLHF.